What follows are 20 T cell receptor beta chains derived from one specimen sequenced in a study of early T cells in non-severe SARS-CoV-2 infection. TCRdb processed the 5' RACE reads anew with MiXCR; each CDR3 protein has one entry. Of roughly 51,000 distinct CDR3 sequences listed, roughly 7.8% were seen once; the top ten hold roughly a tenth. Here the sequenced sample was whole blood, taken at baseline. These receptor sequences come from an adult who was a healthcare worker with PCR-confirmed SARS-CoV-2 infection or an uninfected control (not recorded which).

This clonotype was seen a handful of times. The genes are TRBV30 and TRBJ1-4; possibly TRBD1 for D (5 bases). CDR1 is GTSNPN and CDR2 is SVGIG in the germline V gene (reference sequence). The V and J ends lost 6 bases and 5 bases respectively, with 19 bases between them. The CDR3 length is 15 residues. For the CDR3, the DNA is TGTGCCTGTCACTACCCCGGGACTTGGAATGAAAAACTGTTTTTT. It codes for CACHYPGTWNEKLFF.

In its sample, this clonotype was seen many times. The V call is TRBV3-1, the J call TRBJ2-1; D is uncertain. The CDR3 is 12 residues long. Germline CDR1 LGHDT, CDR2 YNNKEL (reference sequence). With 3 bases removed from V and 7 bases from J, the gap between germline ends came to 7 bases. The CDR3 here is CASSHAINEQFF. In DNA form, the CDR3 reads TGTGCCAGCAGCCATGCAATTAATGAGCAGTTCTTC.

This clonotype was seen repeatedly, ten times or more. V is TRBV12-3 or TRBV12-4 and J is TRBJ1-2; D possibly corresponds to TRBD1 (5 bases). Trimming took 5 bases from V and 2 from J, leaving 12 bases between them. The CDR3 runs to 14 residues. CDR3 sequence: CASSRQLINYGYTF. CDR3 nucleotide sequence: TGTGCCAGCAGTCGACAGTTAATCAACTATGGCTACACCTTC.

This clonotype showed up many times. The CDR3 DNA reads TGTGCCAGCAGCCTCCTCGGGGGTTACAATGAGCAGTTCTTC. Translation: CASSLLGGYNEQFF. The rearrangement links TRBV7-9 to TRBJ2-1; D might be TRBD2 (6 bases). V was shortened by 5 bases and J by 4 bases, with 12 bases between the two germline ends. From germline, CDR1 is SEHNR and CDR2 FQNEAQ (reference sequence). This CDR3 comprises 14 residues.

This clonotype was counted at least ten times. V and J are TRBV29-1 and TRBJ2-6; D is unresolved. Germline V CDR1 and CDR2: SQVTM, ANQGSEA. Trimming pared 4 bases from V and 2 bases from J, leaving 12 bases between. This CDR3 spans 15 amino acids. The CDR3 sequence is CSVVAPVPGANVLTF. In nucleotides, the CDR3 is TGCAGCGTTGTAGCCCCGGTTCCTGGGGCCAACGTCCTGACTTTC. The entire variable domain, with the rest obtained from reference TRBV29-1 and TRBJ2-6, is as follows: SAVISQKPSRDICQRGTSLTIQCQVDSQVTMMFWYRQQPGQSLTLIATANQGSEATYESGFVIDKFPISRPNLTFSTLTVSNMSPEDSSIYLCSVVAPVPGANVLTFGAGSRLTVL.

This clonotype was seen only a few times. The chain carries TRBV7-6 and TRBJ1-2, with D perhaps matching TRBD1 (5 bases). Trimming took 5 bases from V and 4 from J, leaving 11 bases between them. The V gene's germline CDR1 is SGHVS and CDR2 FNYEAQ. The CDR3 consists of 13 residues. Here the CDR3 reads CASSKTGGYGYTF. CDR3 DNA: TGTGCCAGCAGCAAGACCGGGGGCTATGGCTACACCTTC.

This clonotype was recorded many times. The chain is built from TRBV25-1 and TRBJ2-7, with D hard to call. V dropped 3 bases and J dropped 2 bases, with 11 bases sitting between them. The V gene's germline CDR1 is MGHDK and CDR2 SYGVNS. CDR3 length equals 14 residues. For the CDR3, the DNA is TGTGCCAGCAGTGAGGTAGGGCCGACCTACGAGCAGTACTTC. Translated: CASSEVGPTYEQYF.

This clonotype has more than one count but fewer than ten. The V call is TRBV18, the J call TRBJ1-1, with D perhaps matching TRBD1 (5 bases). CDR1 is KGHSH, CDR2 LQKENI, per germline. This CDR3 spans 15 amino acids. Trimming took 2 bases from V and 1 from J, leaving 11 bases between them. CDR3 residues: CASSPEEGWNTEAFF. The CDR3 DNA follows: TGTGCCAGCTCACCAGAGGAGGGGTGGAACACTGAAGCTTTCTTT.

The chain joins TRBV7-6 to TRBJ1-1; 8 bases agree with TRBD1. CDR3 size: 15 residues. CDR1 is SGHVS and CDR2 is FNYEAQ in the germline V gene. With 5 bases clipped from V and 2 bases from J, the junction kept 7 bases outside the gene matches. This CDR3 reads CASSRPQGVNTEAFF. CDR3 in DNA: TGTGCCAGCAGCCGACCACAGGGGGTCAACACTGAAGCTTTCTTT.

The sample holds a few counts of this clonotype. DNA of the CDR3: TGTGCCAGCAGTGCGCCGGGGGGCTCTGGAAACACCATATATTTT. Its protein is CASSAPGGSGNTIYF. The chain combines TRBV28 with TRBJ1-3; tentative D call: TRBD1 (5 bases). V shed 5 bases and J shed 0 bases, with 11 bases lying between them. Germline V CDR1 and CDR2: MDHEN, SYDVKM. CDR3 length equals 15 residues. Using reference TRBV28 and TRBJ1-3 for the parts outside the CDR3, the full variable domain is DVKVTQSSRYLVKRTGEKVFLECVQDMDHENMFWYRQDPGLGLRLIYFSYDVKMKEKGDIPEGYSVSREKKERFSLILESASTNQTSMYLCASSAPGGSGNTIYFGEGSWLTVV.

CDR3 in DNA: TGTGCCAGCAGCTTAGAGGGCAGGAACACCGGGGAGCTGTTTTTT. Translation gives CASSLEGRNTGELFF. The genes are TRBV11-2 and TRBJ2-2; D gene unclear. V lost 0 bases, J lost 1 base, and 6 bases lay in between. Per the germline V gene, CDR1 is SGHAT and CDR2 is FQNNGV. The CDR3 sequence is 15 residues long. Full variable domain (outside the CDR3, taken from reference TRBV11-2 and TRBJ2-2): EAGVAQSPRYKIIEKRQSVAFWCNPISGHATLYWYQQILGQGPKLLIQFQNNGVVDDSQLPKDRFSAERLKGVDSTLKIQPAKLEDSAVYLCASSLEGRNTGELFFGEGSRLTVL.

This clonotype turned up a few times. The chain uses TRBV10-3 and TRBJ2-3; D is undetermined. The V end lost 6 bases, the J end lost 3 bases, and 4 bases lay between the germline ends. The CDR3 extends over 11 amino acids. Germline CDR1 ENHRY, CDR2 SYGVKD. CDR3 sequence reads: CAIRRTDTQYF. The CDR3 DNA reads TGTGCCATCAGGAGGACAGATACGCAGTATTTT.

The chain joins TRBV18 to TRBJ2-3; D gene unclear. Trimming removed 3 bases from V and 6 bases from J, with 10 bases in between. In germline, CDR1 is KGHSH, CDR2 LQKENI. The length of the CDR3 is 13 residues. The CDR3, as DNA: TGTGCCAGCTCACCCGGGCGGCCGGATACGCAGTATTTT. Translation gives CASSPGRPDTQYF. Looking up the rest from reference TRBV18 and TRBJ2-3 gives the full variable domain: NAGVMQNPRHLVRRRGQEARLRCSPMKGHSHVYWYRQLPEEGLKFMVYLQKENIIDESGMPKERFSAEFPKEGPSILRIQQVVRGDSAAYFCASSPGRPDTQYFGPGTRLTVL.

V is TRBV12-3 or TRBV12-4 and J is TRBJ2-1; 7 bases are a match to TRBD2. The CDR3 length is 15 residues. The trim removed 7 bases at V and 7 bases at J, leaving 13 bases unmatched. The DNA for the CDR3 is TGTGCCAGCACCCTCTCGCGGGTAGCGGGTAATGAGCAGTTCTTC. Protein product: CASTLSRVAGNEQFF.

This clonotype was seen repeatedly, ten times or more. The chain employs TRBV20-1 and TRBJ1-1; D ambiguous. The germline V gene encodes CDR1 DFQATT and CDR2 SNEGSKA (reference sequence). The V and J ends lost 5 bases and 5 bases respectively, with 15 bases between them. The CDR3 covers 13 residues. CDR3 amino acids: CSADLRRRTEAFF. The CDR3 DNA reads TGCAGTGCTGATCTCAGGCGTAGGACTGAAGCTTTCTTT.

This clonotype was detected ten times or more. The rearrangement uses TRBV30 and TRBJ1-5, with 8 bases identical to TRBD1. The germline gives CDR1 GTSNPN, CDR2 SVGIG (reference sequence). V shed 5 bases, J shed 5 bases, and the junction held 8 bases outside the gene matches. CDR3 length: 14 residues. CDR3 loop: CAWRYQGAHQPQHF. In DNA, the CDR3 is TGTGCCTGGCGGTATCAGGGGGCTCATCAGCCCCAGCATTTT.

This clonotype was found many times. This chain joins TRBV10-3 and TRBJ2-7; possibly TRBD1 for D (6 bases). The V gene lost 7 bases and the J gene lost 0 bases, with 13 bases spanning the gap. The CDR3 length is 14 residues. Germline loops: CDR1 ENHRY, CDR2 SYGVKD. CDR3 region: CAITEGTSSYEQYF. The CDR3 DNA is TGTGCCATCACCGAGGGGACAAGCTCCTACGAGCAGTACTTC.

Ten or more counts support this clonotype. The chain has TRBV7-9 and TRBJ2-3; 13 nucleotides match TRBD2. Trimming at V came to 4 bases and at J to 2 bases, leaving 6 bases not matched to a gene. The CDR3 loop spans 17 amino acids. From germline, CDR1 is SEHNR and CDR2 FQNEAQ (reference sequence). This CDR3 is CASSSTSGRAPTDTQYF. Here the CDR3 DNA reads TGTGCCAGCAGCTCTACTAGCGGGAGGGCCCCCACAGATACGCAGTATTTT.

A remark on this clonotype: Sequence at one end of the junction differs from germline and may be a read error. This chain links TRBV7-7 with TRBJ2-5, with D maybe TRBD1 (6 bases). Per germline, CDR1 SSHAT and CDR2 FNYEAQ (reference sequence). CDR3 length equals 13 residues. The CDR3 DNA reads as TGTGCTAGCAGCTCGCAGGGGCCAGAGACCCAGTACTTC. This gives the protein CASSSQGPETQYF.

V and J are TRBV4-3 and TRBJ1-4, with 7 positions matching TRBD1. J gave up 8 bases and V 0 bases, and 12 bases lay outside the gene matches. Looked up from germline, CDR1 is LGHNA and CDR2 is YSLEER. CDR3 length: 17 residues. The CDR3 bases are TGCGCCAGCAGCCAAGATTTCCGGGCAGGGGGTCACGAAAAACTGTTTTTT. Protein: CASSQDFRAGGHEKLFF.